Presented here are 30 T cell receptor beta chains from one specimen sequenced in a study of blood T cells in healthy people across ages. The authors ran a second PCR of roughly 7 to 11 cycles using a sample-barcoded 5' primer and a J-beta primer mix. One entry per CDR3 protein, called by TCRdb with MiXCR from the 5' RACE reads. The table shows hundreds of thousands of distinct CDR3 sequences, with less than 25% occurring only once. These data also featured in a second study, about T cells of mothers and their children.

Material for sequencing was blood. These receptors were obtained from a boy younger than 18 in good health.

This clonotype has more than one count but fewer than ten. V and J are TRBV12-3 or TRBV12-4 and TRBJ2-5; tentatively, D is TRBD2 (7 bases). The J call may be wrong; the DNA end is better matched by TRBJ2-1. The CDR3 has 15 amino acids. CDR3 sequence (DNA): TGTGCCAGCAGTAGGGGGGGGCCCCTGGACAATGAGCAGTTCTTC. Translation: CASSRGGPLDNEQFF.

The CDR3 DNA reads as TGTGCCAGCAGCCCCCAGGTGGAGGGGGCTGGGGGAGAGCAGTACTTC. This gives the protein CASSPQVEGAGGEQYF. This sequence joins TRBV9 and TRBJ2-7; D may be TRBD1 (7 bases). This CDR3 has 16 residues. CDR1 is SGDLS and CDR2 is YYNGEE in the germline V gene. The ends were cut back, 4 bases at V and 7 bases at J, with 24 bases in the middle.

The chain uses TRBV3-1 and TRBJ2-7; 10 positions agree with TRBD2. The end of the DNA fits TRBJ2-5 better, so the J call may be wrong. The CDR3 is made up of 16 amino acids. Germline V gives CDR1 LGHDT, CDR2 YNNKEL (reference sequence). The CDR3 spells CASSHESGGALRTQYF. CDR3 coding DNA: TGTGCCAGCAGCCATGAGAGCGGGGGGGCTCTTAGGACCCAGTACTTC.

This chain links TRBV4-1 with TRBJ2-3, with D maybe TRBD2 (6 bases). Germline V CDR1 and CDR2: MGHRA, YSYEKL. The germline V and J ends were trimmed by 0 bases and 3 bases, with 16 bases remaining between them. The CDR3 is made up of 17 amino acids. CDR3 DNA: TGCGCCAGCAGCCAAGAGGCGGAGGGAGAGGGGACAGATACGCAGTATTTT. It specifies CASSQEAEGEGTDTQYF.

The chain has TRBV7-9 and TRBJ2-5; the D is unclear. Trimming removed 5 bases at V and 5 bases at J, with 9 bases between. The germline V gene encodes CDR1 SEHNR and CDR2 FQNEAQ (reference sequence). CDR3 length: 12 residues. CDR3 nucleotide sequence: TGTGCCAGCAGCCTAAGGATGGAGACCCAGTACTTC. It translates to CASSLRMETQYF. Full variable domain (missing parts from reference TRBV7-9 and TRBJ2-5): DTGVSQNPRHKITKRGQNVTFRCDPISEHNRLYWYRQTLGQGPEFLTYFQNEAQLEKSRLLSDRFSAERPKGSFSTLEIQRTEQGDSAMYLCASSLRMETQYFGPGTRLLVL.

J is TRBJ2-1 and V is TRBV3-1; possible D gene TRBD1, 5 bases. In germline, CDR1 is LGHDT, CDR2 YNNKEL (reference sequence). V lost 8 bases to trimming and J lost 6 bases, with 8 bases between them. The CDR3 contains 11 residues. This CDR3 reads CASVGANEQFF. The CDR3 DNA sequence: TGTGCCAGCGTAGGGGCCAATGAGCAGTTCTTC.

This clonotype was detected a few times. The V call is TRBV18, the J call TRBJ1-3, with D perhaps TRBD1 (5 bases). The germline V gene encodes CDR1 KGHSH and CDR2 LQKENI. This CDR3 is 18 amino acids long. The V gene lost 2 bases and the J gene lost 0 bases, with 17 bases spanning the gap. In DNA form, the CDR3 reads TGTGCCAGCTCACCATCGGGGCGAGCGGAGAACTCTGGAAACACCATATATTTT. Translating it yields CASSPSGRAENSGNTIYF.

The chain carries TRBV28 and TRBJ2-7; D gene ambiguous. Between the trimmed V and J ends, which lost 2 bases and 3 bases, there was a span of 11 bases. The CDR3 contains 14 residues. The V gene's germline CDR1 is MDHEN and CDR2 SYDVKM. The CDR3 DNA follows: TGTGCCAGCAGTTTAGTTCTCCCAGGCTACGAGCAGTACTTC. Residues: CASSLVLPGYEQYF.

CDR3 sequence: CASSMGDREKLFF. The CDR3 region has the DNA TGTGCCAGCAGCATGGGGGACAGGGAAAAACTGTTTTTT. The V call is TRBV7-2, the J call TRBJ1-4, with TRBD1 matching 8 bases. CDR3 length: 13 residues. V was pared by 5 bases and J by 8 bases, with 4 bases of the junction left unmatched. CDR1 and CDR2 (germline): SGHTA, FQGNSA.

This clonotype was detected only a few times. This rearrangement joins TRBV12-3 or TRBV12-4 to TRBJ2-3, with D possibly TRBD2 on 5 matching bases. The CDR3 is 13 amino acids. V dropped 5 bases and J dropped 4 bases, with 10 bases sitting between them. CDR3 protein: CASSPGGADTQYF. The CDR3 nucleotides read TGTGCCAGCAGTCCTGGAGGAGCAGATACGCAGTATTTT.

CDR3 in DNA: TGTGCCAGCAGCGTAGATACTATGAACACTGAAGCTTTCTTT. This sequence encodes CASSVDTMNTEAFF. The chain uses TRBV9 and TRBJ1-1; unclear D gene. Trimming left V 0 bases short and J 0 bases short, with 6 bases between. CDR1 and CDR2 from the germline V gene are SGDLS and YYNGEE. The CDR3 is 14 residues long.

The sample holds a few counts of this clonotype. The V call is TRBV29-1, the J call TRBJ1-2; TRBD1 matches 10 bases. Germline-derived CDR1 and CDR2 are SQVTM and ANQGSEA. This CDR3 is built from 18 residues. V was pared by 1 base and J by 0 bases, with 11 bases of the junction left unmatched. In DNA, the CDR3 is TGCAGCGTTGAAGGGGGACAGGGGACCCGCGAGGCTAACTATGGCTACACCTTC. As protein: CSVEGGQGTREANYGYTF.

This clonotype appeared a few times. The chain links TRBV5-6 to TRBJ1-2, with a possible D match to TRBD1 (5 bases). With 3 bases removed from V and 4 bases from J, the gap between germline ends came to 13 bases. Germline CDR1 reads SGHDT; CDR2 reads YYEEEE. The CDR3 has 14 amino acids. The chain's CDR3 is CASSSGGGGYGYTF. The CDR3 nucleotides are TGTGCCAGCAGCTCCGGGGGTGGGGGCTATGGCTACACCTTC.

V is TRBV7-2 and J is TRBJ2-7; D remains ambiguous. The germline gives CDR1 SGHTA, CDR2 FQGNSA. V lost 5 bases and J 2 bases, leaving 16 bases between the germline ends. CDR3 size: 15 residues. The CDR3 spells CASSARAAPTYEQYF. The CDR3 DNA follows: TGTGCCAGCAGCGCCCGGGCCGCTCCGACCTACGAGCAGTACTTC.

In DNA, the CDR3 is TGTGCCAGCAGCGGAGCATCGGGGGCGGAGACCCAGTACTTC. Its protein product is CASSGASGAETQYF. This chain joins TRBV9 and TRBJ2-5; D tentatively reads TRBD1 or TRBD2 (6 bases each). CDR1 SGDLS and CDR2 YYNGEE come from the germline V gene. V was trimmed by 3 bases and J by 5 bases, leaving 14 bases between them. The CDR3 sequence is 14 residues long.

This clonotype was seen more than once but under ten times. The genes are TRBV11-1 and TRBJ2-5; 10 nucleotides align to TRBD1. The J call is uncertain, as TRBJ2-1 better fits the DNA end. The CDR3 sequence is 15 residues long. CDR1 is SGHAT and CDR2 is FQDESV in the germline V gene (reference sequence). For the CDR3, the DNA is TGTGCCAGCAGGGCCGGGACAGGGGAGACCAATGAGCAGTTCTTC. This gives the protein CASRAGTGETNEQFF.

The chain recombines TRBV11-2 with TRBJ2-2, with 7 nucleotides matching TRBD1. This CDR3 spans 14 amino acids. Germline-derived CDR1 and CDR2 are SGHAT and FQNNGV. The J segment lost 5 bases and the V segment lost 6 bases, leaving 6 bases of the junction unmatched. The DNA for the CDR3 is TGTGCCAGCAGACAGGGGCGAGAGACCGGGGAGCTGTTTTTT. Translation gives CASRQGRETGELFF.

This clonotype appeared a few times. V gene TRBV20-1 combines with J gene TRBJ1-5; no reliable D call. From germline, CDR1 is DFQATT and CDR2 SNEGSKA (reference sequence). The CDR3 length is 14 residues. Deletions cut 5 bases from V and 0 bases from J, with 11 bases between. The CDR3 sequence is CSAGVGYSNQPQHF. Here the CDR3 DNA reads TGCAGTGCTGGGGTGGGATATAGCAATCAGCCCCAGCATTTT.

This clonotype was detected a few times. The chain's CDR3 is CATSRDGVGRTQYF. As DNA, the CDR3 is TGTGCCACCAGCAGAGATGGGGTCGGTAGAACGCAGTATTTT. The chain recombines TRBV15 with TRBJ2-3; D gene unclear. The germline V gene encodes CDR1 LNHNV and CDR2 YYDKDF (reference sequence). This CDR3 contains 14 residues. The V gene lost 0 bases and the J gene lost 9 bases, with 13 bases spanning the gap.

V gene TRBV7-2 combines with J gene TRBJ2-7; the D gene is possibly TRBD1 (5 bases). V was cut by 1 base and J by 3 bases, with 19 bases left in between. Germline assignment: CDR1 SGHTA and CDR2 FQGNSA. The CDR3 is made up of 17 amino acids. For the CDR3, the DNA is TGTGCCAGCAGCTTAGTTTTGCTCGATACAGGTAACTACGAGCAGTACTTC. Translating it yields CASSLVLLDTGNYEQYF.

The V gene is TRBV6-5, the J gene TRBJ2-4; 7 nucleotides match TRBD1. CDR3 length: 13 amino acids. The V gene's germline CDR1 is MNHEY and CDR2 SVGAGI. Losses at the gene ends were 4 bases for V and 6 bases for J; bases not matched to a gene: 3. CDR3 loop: CASSSYRGNIQYF. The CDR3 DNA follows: TGTGCCAGCAGTTCCTACAGGGGAAACATTCAGTACTTC.

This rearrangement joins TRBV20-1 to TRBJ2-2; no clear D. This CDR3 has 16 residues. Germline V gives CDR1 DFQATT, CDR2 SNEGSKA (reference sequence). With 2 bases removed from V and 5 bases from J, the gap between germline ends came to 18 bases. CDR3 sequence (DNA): TGCAGTGCTAGACGATGGGCGGTGGTAAGGACCGGGGAGCTGTTTTTT. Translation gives CSARRWAVVRTGELFF.

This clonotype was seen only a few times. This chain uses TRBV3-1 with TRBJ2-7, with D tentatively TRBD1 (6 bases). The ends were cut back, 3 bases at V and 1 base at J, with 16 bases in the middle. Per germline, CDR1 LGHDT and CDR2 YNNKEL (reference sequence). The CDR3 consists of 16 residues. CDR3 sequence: CASSQAPGQGSYEQYF. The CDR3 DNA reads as TGTGCCAGCAGCCAGGCACCGGGCCAGGGGTCCTACGAGCAGTACTTC.

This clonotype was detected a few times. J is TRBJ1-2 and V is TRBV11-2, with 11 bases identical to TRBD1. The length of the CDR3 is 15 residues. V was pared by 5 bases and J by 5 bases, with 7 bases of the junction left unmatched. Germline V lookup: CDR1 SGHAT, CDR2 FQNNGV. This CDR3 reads CASSTGQGALYGYTF. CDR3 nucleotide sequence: TGTGCCAGCAGCACCGGACAGGGGGCACTATATGGCTACACCTTC.

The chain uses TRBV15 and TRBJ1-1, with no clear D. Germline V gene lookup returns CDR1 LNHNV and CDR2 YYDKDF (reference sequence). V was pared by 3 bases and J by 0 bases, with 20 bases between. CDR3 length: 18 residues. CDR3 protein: CATSSDPLILNMNTEAFF. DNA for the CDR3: TGTGCCACCAGCAGCGACCCCCTTATCCTTAACATGAACACTGAAGCTTTCTTT.

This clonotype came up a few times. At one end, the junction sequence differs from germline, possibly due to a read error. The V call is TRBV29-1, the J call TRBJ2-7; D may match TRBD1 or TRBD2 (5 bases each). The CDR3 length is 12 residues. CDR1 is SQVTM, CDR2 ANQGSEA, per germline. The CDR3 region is CSVASGPYGQYF. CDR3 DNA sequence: TGCAGCGTTGCATCGGGACCCTACGGGCAGTACTTC.

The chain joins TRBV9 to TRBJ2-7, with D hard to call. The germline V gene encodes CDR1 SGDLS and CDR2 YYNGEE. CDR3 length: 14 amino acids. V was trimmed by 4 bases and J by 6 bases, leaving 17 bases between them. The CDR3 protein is CASSPTVAGLEQYF. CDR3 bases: TGTGCCAGCAGCCCGACTGTCGCCGGCCTCGAGCAGTACTTC.

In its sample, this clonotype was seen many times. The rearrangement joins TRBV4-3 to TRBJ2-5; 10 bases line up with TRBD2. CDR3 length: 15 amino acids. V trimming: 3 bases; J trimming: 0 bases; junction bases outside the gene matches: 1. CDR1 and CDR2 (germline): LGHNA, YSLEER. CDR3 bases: TGCGCCAGCAGCCATGGGACTAGCGACCAAGAGACCCAGTACTTC. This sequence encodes CASSHGTSDQETQYF.

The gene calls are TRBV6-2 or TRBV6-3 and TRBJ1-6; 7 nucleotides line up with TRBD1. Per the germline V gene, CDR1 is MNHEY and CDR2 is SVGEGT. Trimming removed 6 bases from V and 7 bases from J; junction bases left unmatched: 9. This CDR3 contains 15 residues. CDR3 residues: CASSYPQGRNSPLHF. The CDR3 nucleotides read TGTGCCAGCAGCTACCCACAGGGGAGGAATTCACCCCTCCACTTT.

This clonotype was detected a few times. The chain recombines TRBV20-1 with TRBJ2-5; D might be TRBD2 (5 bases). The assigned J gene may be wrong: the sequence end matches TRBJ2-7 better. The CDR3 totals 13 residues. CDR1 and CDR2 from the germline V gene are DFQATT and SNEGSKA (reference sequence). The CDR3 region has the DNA TGCAGTGCTAGCGAGAGGGTCTCCTACGAGCAGTACTTC. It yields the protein CSASERVSYEQYF.